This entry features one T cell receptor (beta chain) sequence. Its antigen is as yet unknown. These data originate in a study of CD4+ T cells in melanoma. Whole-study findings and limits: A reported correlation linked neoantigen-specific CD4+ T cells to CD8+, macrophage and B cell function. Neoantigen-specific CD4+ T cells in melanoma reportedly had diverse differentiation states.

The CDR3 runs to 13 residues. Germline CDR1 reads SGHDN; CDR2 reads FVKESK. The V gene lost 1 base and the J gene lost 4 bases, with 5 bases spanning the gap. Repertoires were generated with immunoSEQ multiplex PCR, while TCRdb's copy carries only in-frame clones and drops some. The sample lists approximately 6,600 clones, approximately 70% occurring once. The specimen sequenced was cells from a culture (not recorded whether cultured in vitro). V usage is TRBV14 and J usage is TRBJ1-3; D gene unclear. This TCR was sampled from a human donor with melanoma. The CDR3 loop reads CASSQVSGNTIYF. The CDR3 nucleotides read TGTGCCAGCAGCCAAGTTTCCGGAAACACCATATATTTT. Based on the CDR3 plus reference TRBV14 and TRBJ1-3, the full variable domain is EAGVTQFPSHSVIEKGQTVTLRCDPISGHDNLYWYRRVMGKEIKFLLHFVKESKQDESGMPNNRFLAERTGGTYSTLKVQPAELEDSGVYFCASSQVSGNTIYFGEGSWLTVV.